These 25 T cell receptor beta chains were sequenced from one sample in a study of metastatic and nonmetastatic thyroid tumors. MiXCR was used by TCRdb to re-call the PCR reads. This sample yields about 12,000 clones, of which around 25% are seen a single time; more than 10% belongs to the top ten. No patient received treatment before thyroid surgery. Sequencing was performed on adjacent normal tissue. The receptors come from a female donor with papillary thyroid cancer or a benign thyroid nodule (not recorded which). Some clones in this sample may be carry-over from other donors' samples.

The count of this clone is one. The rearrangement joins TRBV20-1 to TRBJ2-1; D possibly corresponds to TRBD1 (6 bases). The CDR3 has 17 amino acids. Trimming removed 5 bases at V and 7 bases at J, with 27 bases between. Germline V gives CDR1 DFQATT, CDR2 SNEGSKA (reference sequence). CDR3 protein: CSAGAFYRLGAVNEQFF. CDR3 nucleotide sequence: TGCAGTGCTGGGGCATTCTACCGACTGGGGGCGGTGAATGAGCAGTTCTTC.

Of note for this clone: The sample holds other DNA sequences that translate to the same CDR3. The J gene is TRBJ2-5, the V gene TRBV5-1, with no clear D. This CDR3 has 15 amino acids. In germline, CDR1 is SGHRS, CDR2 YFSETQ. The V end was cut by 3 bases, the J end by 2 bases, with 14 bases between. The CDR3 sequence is CASSWVGTPQETQYF. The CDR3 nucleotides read TGCGCCAGCAGCTGGGTAGGTACGCCACAAGAGACCCAGTACTTC.

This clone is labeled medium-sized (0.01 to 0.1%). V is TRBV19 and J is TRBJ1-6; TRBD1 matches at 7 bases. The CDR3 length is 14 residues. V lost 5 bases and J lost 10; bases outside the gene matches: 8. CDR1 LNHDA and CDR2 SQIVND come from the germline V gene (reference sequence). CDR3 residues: CASSSQGRGSPLHF. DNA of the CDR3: TGTGCCAGTAGTTCACAGGGGAGGGGGTCACCCCTCCACTTT.

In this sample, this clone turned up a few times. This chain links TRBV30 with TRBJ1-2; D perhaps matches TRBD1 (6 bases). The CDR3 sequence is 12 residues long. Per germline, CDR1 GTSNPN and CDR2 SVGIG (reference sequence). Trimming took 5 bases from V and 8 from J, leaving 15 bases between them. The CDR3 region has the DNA TGTGCCTGGCGAGGGGGGGCGGAGGGCTACACCTTC. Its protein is CAWRGGAEGYTF.

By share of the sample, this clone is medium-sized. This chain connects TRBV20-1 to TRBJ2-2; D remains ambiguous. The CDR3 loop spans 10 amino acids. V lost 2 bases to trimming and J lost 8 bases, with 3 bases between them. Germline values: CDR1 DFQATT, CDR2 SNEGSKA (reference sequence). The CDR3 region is CSARWGELFF. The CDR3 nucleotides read TGCAGTGCTAGATGGGGGGAGCTGTTTTTT.

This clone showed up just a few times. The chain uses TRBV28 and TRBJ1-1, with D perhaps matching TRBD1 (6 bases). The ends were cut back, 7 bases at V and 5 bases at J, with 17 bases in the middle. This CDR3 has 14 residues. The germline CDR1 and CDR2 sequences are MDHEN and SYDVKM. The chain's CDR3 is CASTPRAGVTEAFF. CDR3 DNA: TGTGCCAGCACCCCCCGGGCAGGGGTAACTGAAGCTTTCTTT.

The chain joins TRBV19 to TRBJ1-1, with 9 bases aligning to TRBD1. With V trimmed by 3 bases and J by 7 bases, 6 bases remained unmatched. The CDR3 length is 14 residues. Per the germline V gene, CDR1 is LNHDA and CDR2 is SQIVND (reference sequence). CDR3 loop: CASSIDRGRSEAFF. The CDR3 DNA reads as TGTGCCAGTAGTATCGACAGGGGGAGAAGTGAAGCTTTCTTT.

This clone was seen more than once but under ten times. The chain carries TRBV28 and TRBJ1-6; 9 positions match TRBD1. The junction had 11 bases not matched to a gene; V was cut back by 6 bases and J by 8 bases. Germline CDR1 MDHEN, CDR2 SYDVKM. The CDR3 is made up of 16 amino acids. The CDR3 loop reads CASSTLGQGTHSPLHF. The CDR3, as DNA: TGTGCCAGCAGCACTTTAGGACAGGGGACCCATTCACCCCTCCACTTT.

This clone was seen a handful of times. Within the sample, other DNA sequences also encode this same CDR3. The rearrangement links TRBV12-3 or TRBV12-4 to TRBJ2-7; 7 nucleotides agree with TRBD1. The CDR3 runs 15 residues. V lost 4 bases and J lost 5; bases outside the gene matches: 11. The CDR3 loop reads CASSSGQSRADEQYF. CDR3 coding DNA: TGTGCCAGCAGTTCGGGACAGTCCAGAGCCGACGAGCAGTACTTC.

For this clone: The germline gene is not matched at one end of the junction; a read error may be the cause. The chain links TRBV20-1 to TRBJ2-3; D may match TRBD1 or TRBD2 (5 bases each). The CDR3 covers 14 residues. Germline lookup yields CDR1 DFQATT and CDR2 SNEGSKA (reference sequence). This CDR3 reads CRASDQRGTDTQYF. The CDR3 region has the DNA TGCAGAGCTAGTGATCAGAGGGGTACAGATACGCAGTATTTT.

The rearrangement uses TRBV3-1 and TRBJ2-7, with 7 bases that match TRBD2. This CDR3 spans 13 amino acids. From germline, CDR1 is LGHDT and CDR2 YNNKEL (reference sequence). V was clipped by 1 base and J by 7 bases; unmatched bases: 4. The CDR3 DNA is TGTGCCAGCAGCCAAGGGACTAGTCTGGAGCAGTACTTC. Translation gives CASSQGTSLEQYF.

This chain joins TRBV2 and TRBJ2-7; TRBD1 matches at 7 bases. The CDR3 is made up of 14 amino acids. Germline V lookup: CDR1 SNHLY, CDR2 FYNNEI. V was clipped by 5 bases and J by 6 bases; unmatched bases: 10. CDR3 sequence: CASSRQGISGEQYF. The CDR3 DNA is TGTGCCAGCAGTCGACAGGGAATATCGGGCGAGCAGTACTTC. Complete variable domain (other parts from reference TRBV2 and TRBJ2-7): EPEVTQTPSHQVTQMGQEVILRCVPISNHLYFYWYRQILGQKVEFLVSFYNNEISEKSEIFDDQFSVERPDGSNFTLKIRSTKLEDSAMYFCASSRQGISGEQYFGPGTRLTVT.

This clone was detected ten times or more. The CDR3 region is CASSALEGNSYEQYF. In DNA, the CDR3 is TGTGCCAGTAGTGCCCTCGAGGGCAATTCCTACGAGCAGTACTTC. V gene TRBV19 combines with J gene TRBJ2-7, with D possibly matching TRBD2 (5 bases). V was cut by 5 bases and J by 1 base, with 15 bases left in between. The CDR3 has 15 residues. CDR1 and CDR2 (germline): LNHDA, SQIVND (reference sequence).

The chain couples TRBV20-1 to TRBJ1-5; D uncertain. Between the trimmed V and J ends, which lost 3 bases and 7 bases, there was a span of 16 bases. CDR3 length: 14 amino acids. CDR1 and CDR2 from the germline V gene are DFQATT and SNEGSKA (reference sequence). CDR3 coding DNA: TGCAGTGCTAGGGCTCCCGGGGTGGAGCAGCCCCAGCATTTT. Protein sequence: CSARAPGVEQPQHF.

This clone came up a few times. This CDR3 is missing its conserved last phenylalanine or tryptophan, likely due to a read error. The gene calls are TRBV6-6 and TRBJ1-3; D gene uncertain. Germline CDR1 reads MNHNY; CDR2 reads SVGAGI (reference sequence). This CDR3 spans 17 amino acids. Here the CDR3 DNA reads TGTGCCAGTAGTTATAGCCGCCTTATAGGTGCTGGAAACACCATATATCTT. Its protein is CASSYSRLIGAGNTIYL.

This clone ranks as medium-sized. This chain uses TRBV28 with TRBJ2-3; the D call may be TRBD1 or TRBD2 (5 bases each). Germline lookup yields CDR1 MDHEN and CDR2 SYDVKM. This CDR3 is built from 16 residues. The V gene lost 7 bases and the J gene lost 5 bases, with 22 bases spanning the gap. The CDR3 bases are TGTGCCAGCACCCCGGGGACCCGGAATAGATTAGATACGCAGTATTTT. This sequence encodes CASTPGTRNRLDTQYF.

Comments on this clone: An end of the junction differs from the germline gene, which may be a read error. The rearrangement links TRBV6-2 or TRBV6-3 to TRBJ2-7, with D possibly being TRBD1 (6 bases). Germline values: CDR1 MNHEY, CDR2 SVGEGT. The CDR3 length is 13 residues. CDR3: CASSYSFQGRRGF. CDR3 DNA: TGTGCCAGCAGTTACTCGTTTCAGGGGCGGAGAGGGTTC.

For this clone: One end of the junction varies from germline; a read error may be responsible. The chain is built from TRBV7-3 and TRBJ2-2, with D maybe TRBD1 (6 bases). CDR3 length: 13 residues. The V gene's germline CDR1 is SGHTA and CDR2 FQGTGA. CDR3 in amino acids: CASSGQNTVELFF. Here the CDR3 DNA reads TGTGCCAGCAGCGGACAGAACACCGTGGAGCTGTTTTTT.

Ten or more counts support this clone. CDR3: CASSIGYSNQPQHF. CDR3 sequence (DNA): TGTGCCAGTAGTATTGGGTATAGCAATCAGCCCCAGCATTTT. The chain has TRBV19 and TRBJ1-5, with D hard to call. V lost 3 bases and J lost 0, with 6 bases in between. Germline CDR1 reads LNHDA; CDR2 reads SQIVND (reference sequence). This CDR3 has 14 amino acids.

CDR3 sequence: CASSFNFWDRGQSGYTF. CDR3 DNA sequence: TGTGCCAGCAGTTTTAACTTTTGGGACAGGGGGCAGAGTGGCTACACCTTC. J is TRBJ1-2 and V is TRBV6-5; 12 positions agree with TRBD1. This CDR3 comprises 17 residues. Germline lookup yields CDR1 MNHEY and CDR2 SVGAGI. Losses at the gene ends were 4 bases for V and 7 bases for J; bases not matched to a gene: 13.

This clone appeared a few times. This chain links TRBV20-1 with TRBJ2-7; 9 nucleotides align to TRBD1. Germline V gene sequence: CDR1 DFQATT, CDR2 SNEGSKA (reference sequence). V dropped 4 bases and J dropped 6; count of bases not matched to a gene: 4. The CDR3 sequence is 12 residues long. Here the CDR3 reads CSAKTGGLEQYF. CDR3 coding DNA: TGCAGTGCTAAAACAGGGGGCCTCGAGCAGTACTTC.

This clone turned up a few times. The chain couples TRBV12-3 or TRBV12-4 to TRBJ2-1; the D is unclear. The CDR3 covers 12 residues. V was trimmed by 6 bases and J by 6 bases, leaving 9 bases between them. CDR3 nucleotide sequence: TGTGCCAGCAGGACCGCCGCCAATGAGCAGTTCTTC. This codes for CASRTAANEQFF.

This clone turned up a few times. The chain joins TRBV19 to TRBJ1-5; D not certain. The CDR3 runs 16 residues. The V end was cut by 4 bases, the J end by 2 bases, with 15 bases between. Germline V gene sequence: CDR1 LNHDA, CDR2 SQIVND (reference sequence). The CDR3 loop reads CASSNSGSWGNQPQHF. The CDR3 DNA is TGTGCCAGTAGTAACTCGGGAAGTTGGGGCAATCAGCCCCAGCATTTT.

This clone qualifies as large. CDR3 region: CASSYRYSNQPQHF. CDR3 nucleotides: TGTGCCAGCAGTTACCGGTATAGCAATCAGCCCCAGCATTTT. V usage is TRBV6-5 and J usage is TRBJ1-5; D uncertain. V was pared by 2 bases and J by 0 bases, with 5 bases between. The CDR3 is 14 residues long. The germline gives CDR1 MNHEY, CDR2 SVGAGI.

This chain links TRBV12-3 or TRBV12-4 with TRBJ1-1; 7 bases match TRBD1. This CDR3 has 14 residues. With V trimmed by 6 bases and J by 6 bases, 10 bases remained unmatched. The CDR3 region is CASSPSQGRAEAFF. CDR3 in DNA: TGTGCCAGCAGCCCCTCACAGGGGCGGGCTGAAGCTTTCTTT.